The 18 T cell receptor beta chains below all came from one sample that was sequenced in a study of CD8+ T cells in alopecia areata. The treatment was: oral pan-JAK inhibitor, 5-10 mg twice daily. TCR sequencing used cDNA made by reverse transcription of extracted RNA. Sequencing was performed with immunoSEQ multiplex PCR; in TCRdb, only in-frame clones are kept and a portion is missing. The data hold 180,000 or so clones, with about 47% observed a single time. The sequencing used CD8+ T cells sorted from blood, collected around week 54, from a patient treated with tofacitinib. These receptor sequences come from a human donor with alopecia areata.

V and J are TRBV7-6 and TRBJ1-2; D gene unclear. CDR1 SGHVS and CDR2 FNYEAQ come from the germline V gene. V lost 5 bases and J 1 base, leaving 8 bases between the germline ends. The CDR3 has 13 amino acids. The chain's CDR3 is CASSPQINYGYTF. DNA for the CDR3: TGTGCCAGCAGCCCACAGATTAACTATGGCTACACCTTC.

This clone was found a few times. The gene calls are TRBV6-4 and TRBJ2-2; D is unclear. CDR1 and CDR2 from the germline V gene are MRHNA and SNTAGT. The CDR3 is 14 residues long. With 6 bases removed from V and 8 bases from J, the gap between germline ends came to 16 bases. This chain's CDR3 is CASSPTPTVGELFF. The CDR3 nucleotides read TGTGCCAGCAGCCCAACTCCCACAGTGGGGGAGCTGTTTTTT.

This clone has just a few counts. The V call is TRBV30, the J call TRBJ2-7, with 9 bases that match TRBD1. Trimming took 0 bases from V and 3 from J; bases not matched to a gene: 3. CDR3 length: 14 residues. Germline CDR1 reads GTSNPN; CDR2 reads SVGIG (reference sequence). CDR3 DNA sequence: TGTGCCTGGAGTGTAGGGACAGGGAACTACGAGCAGTACTTC. It yields the protein CAWSVGTGNYEQYF.

The chain joins TRBV25-1 to TRBJ2-5; TRBD2 is a possible D gene (5 bases). CDR1 is MGHDK and CDR2 is SYGVNS in the germline V gene. V lost 8 bases to trimming and J lost 5 bases, with 12 bases between them. This CDR3 region has 12 residues. The CDR3 DNA reads as TGTGCCAGCCCGGCGAGAGGGGAGACCCAGTACTTC. Amino acids: CASPARGETQYF.

The DNA for the CDR3 is TGTGCCAGCAGTTGGGGCACGACATCCCACACTGAAGCTTTCTTT. It yields the protein CASSWGTTSHTEAFF. The gene calls are TRBV27 and TRBJ1-1, with a tentative D call TRBD1 (5 bases). Per germline, CDR1 MNHEY and CDR2 SMNVEV (reference sequence). With 4 bases removed from V and 3 bases from J, the gap between germline ends came to 15 bases. This CDR3 comprises 15 residues.

The genes are TRBV27 and TRBJ2-7; possible D gene TRBD2, 6 bases. Looked up from germline, CDR1 is MNHEY and CDR2 is SMNVEV (reference sequence). This CDR3 is built from 16 residues. V lost 0 bases to trimming and J lost 5 bases, with 17 bases between them. The CDR3 sequence is CASSLSAGFGIHEQYF. CDR3 bases: TGTGCCAGCAGTTTATCGGCGGGGTTTGGGATCCACGAGCAGTACTTC.

The chain couples TRBV11-2 to TRBJ2-3, with D tentatively TRBD2 (6 bases). Germline CDR1 and CDR2: SGHAT and FQNNGV. V shed 3 bases and J shed 6 bases, with 16 bases lying between them. This CDR3 is 15 amino acids long. CDR3 residues: CASSFSGTSGDTQYF. In DNA form, the CDR3 reads TGTGCCAGCAGCTTCTCCGGGACTTCTGGGGATACGCAGTATTTT.

V gene TRBV29-1 combines with J gene TRBJ2-2, with D possibly TRBD1 on 6 matching bases. V lost 7 bases and J lost 1, with 10 bases in between. Germline assignment: CDR1 SQVTM and CDR2 ANQGSEA. The CDR3 totals 13 residues. In nucleotides, the CDR3 is TGCAGCGGTGGGGGCGTGAACACCGGGGAGCTGTTTTTT. Its protein is CSGGGVNTGELFF.

The rearrangement links TRBV11-2 to TRBJ2-7, with D perhaps TRBD2 (5 bases). CDR3 length: 14 amino acids. Germline CDR1 is SGHAT and CDR2 is FQNNGV. V lost 5 bases and J lost 3, with 14 bases in between. This CDR3 is CASSPRRSDYEQYF. CDR3 coding DNA: TGTGCCAGCAGCCCCCGACGTAGCGACTACGAGCAGTACTTC. The whole variable domain, remainder taken from reference TRBV11-2 and TRBJ2-7, is EAGVAQSPRYKIIEKRQSVAFWCNPISGHATLYWYQQILGQGPKLLIQFQNNGVVDDSQLPKDRFSAERLKGVDSTLKIQPAKLEDSAVYLCASSPRRSDYEQYFGPGTRLTVT.

This clone was seen once. The rearrangement joins TRBV2 to TRBJ2-7; D not resolved. Trimming cost V 3 bases and J 0 bases, with 0 bases left between them. This CDR3 contains 11 residues. The germline gives CDR1 SNHLY, CDR2 FYNNEI. CDR3 sequence reads: CASSDSYEQYF. In DNA form, the CDR3 reads TGTGCCAGCAGTGACTCCTACGAGCAGTACTTC.

V gene TRBV6-1 combines with J gene TRBJ2-2; 7 positions agree with TRBD1. J was trimmed by 0 bases and V by 5 bases; bases with no gene match: 3. Germline lookup yields CDR1 MNHNS and CDR2 SASEGT. The CDR3 contains 15 residues. For the CDR3, the DNA is TGTGCCAGCAGTAAGGGGGCTACGAACACCGGGGAGCTGTTTTTT. As protein: CASSKGATNTGELFF.

The V and J genes are TRBV19 and TRBJ1-5; no firm D call. The CDR3 runs 13 residues. The V end was cut by 4 bases, the J end by 3 bases, with 7 bases between. CDR1 and CDR2 from the germline V gene are LNHDA and SQIVND (reference sequence). The CDR3 DNA sequence: TGTGCCAGTAGTACCGGATACAATCAGCCCCAGCATTTT. Translation: CASSTGYNQPQHF. Supplemented by reference TRBV19 and TRBJ1-5, the full variable domain reads DGGITQSPKYLFRKEGQNVTLSCEQNLNHDAMYWYRQDPGQGLRLIYYSQIVNDFQKGDIAEGYSVSREKKESFPLTVTSAQKNPTAFYLCASSTGYNQPQHFGDGTRLSIL.

The rearrangement uses TRBV15 and TRBJ1-2; TRBD1 agrees at 9 bases. The CDR3 is 18 residues long. Losses at the gene ends were 1 base for V and 3 bases for J; bases not matched to a gene: 12. Germline V gives CDR1 LNHNV, CDR2 YYDKDF (reference sequence). The CDR3 spells CATSRVVEGQGSDYGYTF. CDR3 nucleotides: TGTGCCACCAGCAGAGTAGTGGAGGGACAGGGTTCAGACTATGGCTACACCTTC. Together with reference TRBV15 and TRBJ1-2, the CDR3 gives the full variable domain: DAMVIQNPRYQVTQFGKPVTLSCSQTLNHNVMYWYQQKSSQAPKLLFHYYDKDFNNEADTPDNFQSRRPNTSFCFLDIRSPGLGDTAMYLCATSRVVEGQGSDYGYTFGSGTRLTVV.

This clone was seen only a few times. The chain uses TRBV9 and TRBJ2-2; weak D call: TRBD1 (7 bases). CDR1 SGDLS and CDR2 YYNGEE come from the germline V gene. V shed 3 bases and J shed 4 bases, with 16 bases lying between them. The CDR3 is 16 amino acids. CDR3: CASSESQGGFTGELFF. The CDR3 region has the DNA TGTGCCAGCAGCGAAAGCCAGGGGGGCTTCACCGGGGAGCTGTTTTTT.

The sample holds one count of this clone. The chain carries TRBV30 and TRBJ2-1, with D maybe TRBD1 (5 bases). This CDR3 contains 14 residues. The ends were cut back, 0 bases at V and 7 bases at J, with 13 bases in the middle. Germline CDR1 GTSNPN, CDR2 SVGIG (reference sequence). This CDR3 reads CAWSVWQGVNEQFF. The CDR3 DNA reads as TGTGCCTGGAGTGTCTGGCAGGGTGTTAATGAGCAGTTCTTC.

The genes are TRBV2 and TRBJ2-7; D gene ambiguous. Germline loops: CDR1 SNHLY, CDR2 FYNNEI. The CDR3 totals 15 residues. V dropped 3 bases and J dropped 1 base, with 13 bases sitting between them. The CDR3 sequence is CASSDATEQSYEQYF. The CDR3 nucleotides are TGTGCCAGCAGTGACGCGACCGAGCAATCCTACGAGCAGTACTTC.

This clone has only a few counts. This sequence joins TRBV30 and TRBJ1-1; TRBD1 agrees at 10 bases. V lost 7 bases and J lost 4; bases outside the gene matches: 12. The germline CDR1 and CDR2 sequences are GTSNPN and SVGIG (reference sequence). The CDR3 sequence is 15 residues long. CDR3 DNA: TGTGCCTTCCGGGACAGGGGTCTTCTAGCCACTGAAGCTTTCTTT. This sequence encodes CAFRDRGLLATEAFF.

The rearrangement uses TRBV7-8 and TRBJ1-1; D remains unclear. Trimming removed 1 base at V and 1 base at J, with 4 bases between. CDR1 SGHVS and CDR2 FQNEAQ come from the germline V gene. The CDR3 totals 13 residues. CDR3 in DNA: TGTGCCAGCAGCTTAGGACAGAACACTGAAGCTTTCTTT. It codes for CASSLGQNTEAFF.